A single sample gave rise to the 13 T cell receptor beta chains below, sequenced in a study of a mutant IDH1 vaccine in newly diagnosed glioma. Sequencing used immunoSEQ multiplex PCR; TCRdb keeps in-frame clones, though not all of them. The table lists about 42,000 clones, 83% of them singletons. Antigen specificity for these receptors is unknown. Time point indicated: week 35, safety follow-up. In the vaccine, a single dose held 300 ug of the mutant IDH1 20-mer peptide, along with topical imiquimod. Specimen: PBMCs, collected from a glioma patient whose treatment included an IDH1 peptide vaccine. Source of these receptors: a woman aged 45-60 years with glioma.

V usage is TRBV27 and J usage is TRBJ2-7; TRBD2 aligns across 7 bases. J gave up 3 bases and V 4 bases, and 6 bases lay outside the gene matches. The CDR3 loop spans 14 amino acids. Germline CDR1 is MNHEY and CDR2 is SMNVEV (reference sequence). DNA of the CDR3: TGTGCCAGCAGTTATCTCCCGGGGGGCTACGAGCAGTACTTC. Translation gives CASSYLPGGYEQYF.

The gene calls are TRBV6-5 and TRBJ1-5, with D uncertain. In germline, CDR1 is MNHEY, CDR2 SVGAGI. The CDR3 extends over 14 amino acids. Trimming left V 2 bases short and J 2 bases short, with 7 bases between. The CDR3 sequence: CASSYEPGNQPQHF. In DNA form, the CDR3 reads TGTGCCAGCAGTTACGAACCGGGCAATCAGCCCCAGCATTTT.

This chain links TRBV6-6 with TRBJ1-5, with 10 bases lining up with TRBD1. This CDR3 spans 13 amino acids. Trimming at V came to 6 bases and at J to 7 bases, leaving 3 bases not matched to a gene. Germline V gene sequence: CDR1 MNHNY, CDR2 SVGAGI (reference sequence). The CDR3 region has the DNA TGTGCCAGCAGGGGACAGGGGTTGCAGCCCCAGCATTTT. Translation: CASRGQGLQPQHF.

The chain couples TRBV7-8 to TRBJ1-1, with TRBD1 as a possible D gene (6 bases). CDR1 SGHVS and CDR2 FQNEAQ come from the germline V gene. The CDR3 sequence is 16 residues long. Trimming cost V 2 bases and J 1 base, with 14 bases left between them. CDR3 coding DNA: TGTGCCAGCAGCTTAAAATCAGGGGTCACGAACACTGAAGCTTTCTTT. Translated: CASSLKSGVTNTEAFF.

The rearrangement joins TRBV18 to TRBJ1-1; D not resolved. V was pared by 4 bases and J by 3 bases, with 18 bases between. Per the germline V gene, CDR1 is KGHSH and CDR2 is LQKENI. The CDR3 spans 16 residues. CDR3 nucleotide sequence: TGTGCCAGCTCACGGAATTCCGGCAGGCGGGACACTGAAGCTTTCTTT. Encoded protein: CASSRNSGRRDTEAFF. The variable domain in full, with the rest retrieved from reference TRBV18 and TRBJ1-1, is NAGVMQNPRHLVRRRGQEARLRCSPMKGHSHVYWYRQLPEEGLKFMVYLQKENIIDESGMPKERFSAEFPKEGPSILRIQQVVRGDSAAYFCASSRNSGRRDTEAFFGQGTRLTVV.

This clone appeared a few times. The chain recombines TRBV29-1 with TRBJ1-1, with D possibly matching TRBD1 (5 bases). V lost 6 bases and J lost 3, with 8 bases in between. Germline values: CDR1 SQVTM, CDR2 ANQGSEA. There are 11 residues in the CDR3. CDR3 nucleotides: TGCAGCGTGGGGCTGGACACTGAAGCTTTCTTT. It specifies CSVGLDTEAFF.

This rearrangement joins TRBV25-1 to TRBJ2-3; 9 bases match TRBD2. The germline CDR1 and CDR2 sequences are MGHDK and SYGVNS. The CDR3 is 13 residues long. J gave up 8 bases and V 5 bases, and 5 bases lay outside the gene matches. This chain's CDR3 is CASSQTSGLTQYF. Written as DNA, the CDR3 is TGTGCCAGCAGTCAAACTAGCGGGCTTACGCAGTATTTT.

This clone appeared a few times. CDR3 loop: CSVPQGAQETQYF. Here the CDR3 DNA reads TGCAGCGTCCCCCAGGGAGCCCAAGAGACCCAGTACTTC. The chain joins TRBV29-1 to TRBJ2-5; the D gene could be TRBD1 or TRBD2 (5 bases each). The CDR3 is made up of 13 amino acids. Trimming left V 6 bases short and J 1 base short, with 12 bases between. Germline V CDR1 and CDR2: SQVTM, ANQGSEA. The full variable domain, its missing parts supplied by reference TRBV29-1 and TRBJ2-5, is SAVISQKPSRDICQRGTSLTIQCQVDSQVTMMFWYRQQPGQSLTLIATANQGSEATYESGFVIDKFPISRPNLTFSTLTVSNMSPEDSSIYLCSVPQGAQETQYFGPGTRLLVL.

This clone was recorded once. The CDR3: CASSRQDRGGETQYF. Here the CDR3 DNA reads TGTGCCAGCAGCAGGCAGGACAGGGGGGGAGAGACCCAGTACTTC. This chain joins TRBV5-4 and TRBJ2-5, with 10 bases that match TRBD1. Germline assignment: CDR1 SGHNT and CDR2 YYREEE (reference sequence). The J segment lost 4 bases and the V segment lost 4 bases, leaving 7 bases of the junction unmatched. The CDR3 covers 15 residues.

In nucleotides, the CDR3 is TGTGCCAGCAGCTTGCCGTTAGGGGGCTACACCTTC. This translates into CASSLPLGGYTF. The chain is built from TRBV5-5 and TRBJ1-2; D call uncertain. Germline lookup yields CDR1 SGHKS and CDR2 YYEKEE (reference sequence). The CDR3 sequence is 12 residues long. Trimming removed 1 base at V and 8 bases at J, with 9 bases between.

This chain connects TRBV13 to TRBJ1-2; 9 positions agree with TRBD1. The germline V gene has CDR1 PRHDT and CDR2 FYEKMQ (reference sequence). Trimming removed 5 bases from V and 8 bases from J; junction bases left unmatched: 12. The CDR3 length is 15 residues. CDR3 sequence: CASSGSGQGWSGYTF. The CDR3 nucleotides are TGTGCCAGCAGCGGCTCGGGACAGGGTTGGAGCGGCTACACCTTC.

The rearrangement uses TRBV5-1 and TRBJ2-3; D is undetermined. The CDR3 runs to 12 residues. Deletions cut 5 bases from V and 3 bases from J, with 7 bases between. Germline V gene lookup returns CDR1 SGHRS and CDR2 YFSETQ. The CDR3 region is CASSFDTDTQYF. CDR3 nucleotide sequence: TGCGCCAGCAGTTTTGATACAGATACGCAGTATTTT.

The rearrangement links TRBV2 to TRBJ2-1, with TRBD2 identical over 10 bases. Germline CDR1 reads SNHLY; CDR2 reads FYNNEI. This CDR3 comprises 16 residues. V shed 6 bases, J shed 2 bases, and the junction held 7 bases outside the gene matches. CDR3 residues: CASRPVSGGPYNEQFF. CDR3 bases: TGTGCCAGCAGACCCGTTAGCGGGGGGCCCTACAATGAGCAGTTCTTC.